The 21 T cell receptor beta chains below all came from one sample that was sequenced in a study of cytomegalovirus exposure and HLA in healthy donors (dated by TCRdb to about 2017). The library was produced with the immunoSEQ multiplex PCR assay. A mixture of 60 forward primers for TCR Vbeta segments and 13 reverse primers for TCR Jbeta segments was used in the multiplex PCR. The immuneACCESS repertoire file appears here via TCRdb, limited to in-frame rearrangements. These files lack a portion of the clones; in checked studies, under half of the deficit traces to unresolved V genes, and the cause of the others is not known. This sample has roughly 190,000 clones in its table, and roughly 73% of those were observed once. Approximately 2% of the sample is in the top ten clones. The sample consisted of PBMCs. The receptor source for this set is a woman aged 30 to 39 in good health and CMV-seronegative.

CDR3 DNA: TGTGCCAGTAGTATTTTGGCAGCGGGCAGCTCCTACAATGAGCAGTTCTTC. Translated: CASSILAAGSSYNEQFF. The chain recombines TRBV19 with TRBJ2-1, with a possible D match to TRBD2 (6 bases). CDR1 and CDR2 from the germline V gene are LNHDA and SQIVND (reference sequence). The CDR3 has 17 residues. Trimming pared 3 bases from V and 0 bases from J, leaving 15 bases between.

In its sample, this clone was seen once. The CDR3 reads CASSLSGPQETQYF. The CDR3 DNA is TGTGCCAGCAGCTTAAGTGGCCCGCAAGAGACCCAGTACTTC. The V and J genes are TRBV7-3 and TRBJ2-5; D unresolved. V shed 1 base and J shed 2 bases, with 8 bases lying between them. The length of the CDR3 is 14 residues. The V gene's germline CDR1 is SGHTA and CDR2 FQGTGA.

The V call is TRBV4-2, the J call TRBJ1-2; TRBD1 agrees at 7 bases. Germline V gives CDR1 LGHNA, CDR2 YNFKEQ. The CDR3 loop spans 16 amino acids. V gave up 0 bases and J gave up 5 bases; unmatched junction bases: 9. The CDR3, as DNA: TGTGCCAGCAGCCAAGATCTCAGGACAGGAAATTATGGCTACACCTTC. This translates into CASSQDLRTGNYGYTF.

The rearrangement links TRBV19 to TRBJ2-1; TRBD1 matches 7 bases. The J segment lost 3 bases and the V segment lost 6 bases, leaving 5 bases of the junction unmatched. Germline V gene sequence: CDR1 LNHDA, CDR2 SQIVND (reference sequence). The CDR3 sequence is 14 residues long. CDR3 bases: TGTGCCAGTAGCACCCGGGACAGCTACAATGAGCAGTTCTTC. This gives the protein CASSTRDSYNEQFF.

CDR3: CASRPKTTTTDTQYF. The CDR3 bases are TGTGCCAGCAGACCTAAGACCACTACCACAGATACGCAGTATTTT. The rearrangement uses TRBV7-2 and TRBJ2-3, with D unclear. The germline V gene has CDR1 SGHTA and CDR2 FQGNSA. This CDR3 region has 15 residues. Trimming stripped 6 bases from V and 2 bases from J, with 15 bases between.

The rearrangement uses TRBV5-1 and TRBJ2-7; tentatively, D is TRBD1 (6 bases). CDR1 is SGHRS and CDR2 is YFSETQ in the germline V gene. Trimming left V 2 bases short and J 6 bases short, with 18 bases between. The CDR3 is made up of 15 amino acids. CDR3 nucleotide sequence: TGCGCCAGCAGCTTTGGACCCACGAGGACAGTCGAGCAGTACTTC. The encoded protein is CASSFGPTRTVEQYF.

The chain couples TRBV27 to TRBJ1-2, with TRBD1 identical over 9 bases. The V gene end was trimmed by 5 bases and the J gene end by 8 bases; junction bases not matched to a gene: 6. Germline V gene lookup returns CDR1 MNHEY and CDR2 SMNVEV (reference sequence). The CDR3 totals 13 residues. The CDR3 reads CASSPGQGVGYTF. The CDR3 nucleotides read TGTGCCAGCAGTCCGGGACAGGGCGTAGGCTACACCTTC.

The gene calls are TRBV10-2 and TRBJ2-2, with a tentative D call TRBD1 (6 bases). The CDR3 is 15 amino acids. V was shortened by 4 bases and J by 2 bases, with 11 bases between the two germline ends. Germline V lookup: CDR1 WSHSY, CDR2 SAAADI. This CDR3 reads CASSVTGKNTGELFF. CDR3 nucleotide sequence: TGCGCCAGCAGTGTAACAGGGAAAAACACCGGGGAGCTGTTTTTT.

The chain links TRBV7-3 to TRBJ2-1; 7 bases fit TRBD1. Germline trimming cut 0 bases from V and 4 bases from J; bases unmatched to any gene: 3. The CDR3 is 15 residues long. CDR1 is SGHTA, CDR2 FQGTGA, per germline. CDR3 in amino acids: CASSLTGQPYNEQFF. The CDR3 nucleotides read TGTGCCAGCAGCTTAACGGGACAGCCATACAATGAGCAGTTCTTC.

This sequence joins TRBV4-3 and TRBJ2-1, with D unresolved. The CDR3 spans 14 residues. In germline, CDR1 is LGHNA, CDR2 YSLEER. V was cut by 0 bases and J by 8 bases, with 11 bases left in between. The CDR3, as DNA: TGCGCCAGCAGCCAAGAAGAGGTACTCTATGAGCAGTTCTTC. Its protein product is CASSQEEVLYEQFF.

The chain recombines TRBV19 with TRBJ1-5; the D is unclear. Trimming shortened V by 3 bases and J by 4 bases, and 10 bases separated the two germline ends. CDR1 and CDR2 (germline): LNHDA, SQIVND (reference sequence). The CDR3 runs 14 residues. The CDR3 DNA reads as TGTGCCAGTAGTATTATCGGGGTAAATCAGCCCCAGCATTTT. This gives the protein CASSIIGVNQPQHF. Together with reference TRBV19 and TRBJ1-5, the CDR3 gives the full variable domain: DGGITQSPKYLFRKEGQNVTLSCEQNLNHDAMYWYRQDPGQGLRLIYYSQIVNDFQKGDIAEGYSVSREKKESFPLTVTSAQKNPTAFYLCASSIIGVNQPQHFGDGTRLSIL.

The genes are TRBV7-3 and TRBJ2-6; D not certain. The CDR3 is made up of 16 amino acids. Germline V gene lookup returns CDR1 SGHTA and CDR2 FQGTGA. V lost 4 bases to trimming and J lost 0 bases, with 10 bases between them. In nucleotides, the CDR3 is TGTGCCAGCAGCTCACCTAGACCCTCTGGGGCCAACGTCCTGACTTTC. This sequence encodes CASSSPRPSGANVLTF.

The chain recombines TRBV11-2 with TRBJ2-1, with D perhaps matching TRBD2 (6 bases). CDR3 length: 14 amino acids. V was cut by 5 bases and J by 4 bases, with 12 bases left in between. Germline V gene sequence: CDR1 SGHAT, CDR2 FQNNGV. CDR3 bases: TGTGCCAGCAGCCTGGGACTTCCTTACAATGAGCAGTTCTTC. Translated, it gives CASSLGLPYNEQFF.

This clone appeared a single time. This chain uses TRBV6-5 with TRBJ1-4; possible D gene TRBD1, 6 bases. The germline V and J ends were trimmed by 4 bases and 6 bases, with 9 bases remaining between them. The germline V gene encodes CDR1 MNHEY and CDR2 SVGAGI. The CDR3 covers 13 residues. CDR3 loop: CASSWDKDEKLFF. The CDR3 DNA reads TGTGCCAGCAGTTGGGACAAAGATGAAAAACTGTTTTTT.

Regarding this clone: Other DNA sequences within the sample encode an identical CDR3. The gene calls are TRBV5-1 and TRBJ2-7; 7 nucleotides line up with TRBD1. Germline loops: CDR1 SGHRS, CDR2 YFSETQ. V lost 5 bases, J lost 3 bases, and 8 bases stayed unmatched. This CDR3 contains 14 residues. The CDR3 DNA reads as TGCGCCAGCAGTTCCCCGGGACAGATCTACGAGCAGTACTTC. As protein: CASSSPGQIYEQYF.

The gene calls are TRBV10-1 and TRBJ2-2, with TRBD2 matching 7 bases. The germline V gene has CDR1 WNHNN and CDR2 SYGVQD (reference sequence). The CDR3 extends over 16 amino acids. J lost 4 bases, V lost 3 bases, and 8 bases had no gene match. CDR3 nucleotides: TGCGCCAGCAGTGACACGAAGCGGGGTGGCACCGGGGAGCTGTTTTTT. Translated: CASSDTKRGGTGELFF.

The J gene is TRBJ1-1, the V gene TRBV12-5; D not certain. The CDR3 is 14 residues long. Germline V gene data show CDR1 as LGHNT and CDR2 as FRNRAP. V shed 2 bases and J shed 7 bases, with 14 bases lying between them. CDR3 sequence reads: CASGLPRVSGEAFF. The CDR3 DNA reads TGTGCTAGTGGTTTGCCCCGGGTTAGTGGTGAAGCTTTCTTT.

This rearrangement joins TRBV19 to TRBJ1-3; 7 positions agree with TRBD1. The V and J ends lost 9 bases and 0 bases, in that order; junction bases with no gene match: 11. CDR3 length: 16 amino acids. CDR1 and CDR2 (germline): LNHDA, SQIVND (reference sequence). The CDR3 protein is CARNWDRIYSGNTIYF. CDR3 nucleotides: TGTGCCAGAAATTGGGACAGAATATACTCTGGAAACACCATATATTTT. The full variable domain, its missing parts supplied by reference TRBV19 and TRBJ1-3, is DGGITQSPKYLFRKEGQNVTLSCEQNLNHDAMYWYRQDPGQGLRLIYYSQIVNDFQKGDIAEGYSVSREKKESFPLTVTSAQKNPTAFYLCARNWDRIYSGNTIYFGEGSWLTVV.

The chain carries TRBV2 and TRBJ1-5, with a tentative D call TRBD1 (5 bases). This CDR3 contains 14 residues. The germline V gene encodes CDR1 SNHLY and CDR2 FYNNEI. Trimming shortened V by 8 bases and J by 2 bases, and 13 bases separated the two germline ends. The CDR3: CASQSGGGNQPQHF. The CDR3 DNA is TGTGCCAGCCAGTCGGGGGGTGGCAATCAGCCCCAGCATTTT.

The chain recombines TRBV27 with TRBJ2-3; 12 nucleotides line up with TRBD2. The CDR3 is 16 amino acids. Trimming at V came to 5 bases and at J to 1 base, leaving 4 bases not matched to a gene. Germline CDR1 reads MNHEY; CDR2 reads SMNVEV (reference sequence). CDR3 region: CASSPRLAGGTDTQYF. DNA for the CDR3: TGTGCCAGCAGTCCGAGACTAGCGGGGGGCACAGATACGCAGTATTTT.

This clone was seen a few times. The rearrangement links TRBV10-2 to TRBJ2-5; 7 bases align to TRBD2. In germline, CDR1 is WSHSY, CDR2 SAAADI. The ends lost 8 bases at V and 5 bases at J; junction bases unmatched: 5. This CDR3 has 12 amino acids. The CDR3 region has the DNA TGCGCCAGCGCGGGGGAGGTGGAGACCCAGTACTTC. This codes for CASAGEVETQYF.